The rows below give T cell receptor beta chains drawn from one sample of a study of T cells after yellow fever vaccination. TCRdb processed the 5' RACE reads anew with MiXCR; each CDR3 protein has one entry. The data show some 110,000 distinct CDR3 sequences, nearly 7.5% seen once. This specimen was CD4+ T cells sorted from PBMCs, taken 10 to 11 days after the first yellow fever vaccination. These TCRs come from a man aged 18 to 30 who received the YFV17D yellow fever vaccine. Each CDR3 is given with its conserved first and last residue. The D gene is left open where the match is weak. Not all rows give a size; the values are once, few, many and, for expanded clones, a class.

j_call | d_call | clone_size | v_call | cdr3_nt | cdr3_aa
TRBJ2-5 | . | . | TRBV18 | TGTGCCAGCTCTCCGGGGTCGGCGGTGACCCAGTACTTC | CASSPGSAVTQYF
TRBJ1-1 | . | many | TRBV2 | TGTGCCAGCAGGGAAAACAGGTTAGTCTTT | CASRENRLVF
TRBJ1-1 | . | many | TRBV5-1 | TGCGCCAGCAGCTTGGGTGTGACAGGGAACACTGAAGCTTTCTTT | CASSLGVTGNTEAFF
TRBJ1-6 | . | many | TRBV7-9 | TGTGCCAGCACCCCCGACGGGGGGGATTCACCCCTCCACTTT | CASTPDGGDSPLHF
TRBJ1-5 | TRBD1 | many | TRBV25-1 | TGTGCCAGCAGTGAATCAGGGGGCGATCAGCCCCAGCATTTT | CASSESGGDQPQHF
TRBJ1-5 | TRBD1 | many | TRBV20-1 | TGCAGTGCTAGAGCAGGGGGGAGGCAGCCCCAGCATTTT | CSARAGGRQPQHF
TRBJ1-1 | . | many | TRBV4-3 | TGCGCCAGCAGCCAAGACAGAGGCACTGAAGCTTTCTTT | CASSQDRGTEAFF
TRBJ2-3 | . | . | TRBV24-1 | TGTGCCACCAGTGATTTGGCCAACACAGATACGCAGTATTTT | CATSDLANTDTQYF
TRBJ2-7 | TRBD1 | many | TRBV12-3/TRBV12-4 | TGTGCCAGCAGTTGGGGACAGGGAAGACTTTCCTACGAGCAGTACTTC | CASSWGQGRLSYEQYF
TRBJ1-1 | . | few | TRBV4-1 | TGCGCCAGCAGCCAAGAGATGGGCACTGAAGCTTTCTTT | CASSQEMGTEAFF
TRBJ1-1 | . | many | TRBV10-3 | TGTGCCATCAGGGGTGCGGCAGGCGTACACACTGAAGCTTTCTTT | CAIRGAAGVHTEAFF